Sequencing of this T cell receptor beta chain was carried out in a study of blood T cell repertoires in COVID-19. Study-level information: Material from acute and convalescent COVID-19 was sourced from the United States, Italy and Spain. Sources were T cells, B-cell-depleted T cells, or PBMCs; the material itself was cDNA or gDNA.

Per the study methods: Reference gene primer amplification gave estimated nucleated cell counts. The method was immunoSEQ multiplex PCR; TCRdb's version includes in-frame clones alone and lacks a portion of them. V and J calls and clone size are copied from that table; D and trimming were computed from the DNA. The sample has more than 150,000 clones; more than 75% are singletons. CDR3 length equals 16 residues. The germline CDR1 and CDR2 sequences are LGHNA and YSLEER. Losses at the gene ends were 2 bases for V and 2 bases for J; bases not matched to a gene: 2. This receptor was identified in a woman under 30 who had recovered from COVID-19. Specimen: peripheral blood. The chain couples TRBV4-3 to TRBJ2-5, with TRBD2 matching over 13 bases. CDR3 coding DNA: TGCGCCAGCAGCCAATCGGGACTAGCGGGACAAGAGACCCAGTACTTC. Its protein is CASSQSGLAGQETQYF.